A selection of T cell receptor beta chains follows, all from one sample in a study of cytomegalovirus exposure and HLA in healthy donors. Method: immunoSEQ multiplex PCR; TCRdb's copy keeps in-frame clones and lacks some. Of some 160,000 clones in the sample, more than 65% were seen once. Sequencing was done on a sample of PBMCs. The source of these receptors is a man aged 45-65 years in good health and CMV-seropositive. The CDR3 runs from the conserved cysteine through the conserved F or W.

j_call,v_call,cdr3_aa
TRBJ2-5,TRBV11-2,CASSPLTGVQWTQYF
TRBJ1-5,TRBV27,CASSFQSNQPQHF
TRBJ2-7,TRBV4-1,CASSPGTTNYEQYF
TRBJ2-3,TRBV15,CATSRDLRLVSGTDTQYF
TRBJ1-2,TRBV28,CASSLLQGTSGTF
TRBJ2-7,TRBV18,CASSLEGVTAGEQYF
TRBJ2-2,TRBV7-2,CASSLATGSITGELFF
TRBJ2-5,TRBV6-1,CASTQGGAQYF
TRBJ1-5,TRBV5-8,CASSLILTGDSDQPQHF
TRBJ2-7,TRBV27,CASGPYEQYF